The sequence of this T cell receptor beta chain was determined in a study of T cell repertoires in cytomegalovirus infection (dated by TCRdb to between 2018 and 2021). About the investigation overall: Recently identified HLA-C-restricted CMV epitopes, whose presentation resists viral immunomodulation, were targeted by peptide stimulations together with well-studied HLA-B-restricted epitopes. The HLA type of each donor mattered for the analysis, because public TCR beta signatures pointed to carriage of CMV infection along with the matching HLA type.

Sequencing relied on an Illumina HiSeq 1500. Using fastp at Q25 and MiXCR, TCRdb reprocessed the public reads and kept productive beta chains. Here each entry gathers all rows of one CDR3 protein and keeps the most common genes and DNA. Counted in this sample were fewer than 85,000 distinct CDR3 sequences; roughly 44% of them appeared once. Of the sample, 85% to 95% is held by the ten largest clones. About this clonotype itself: Its recognized antigen is unknown. No clone much larger than this one lies a single base away; base qualities are absent.

At the junction V is shortened by 0 bases and J by 7 bases, with 6 bases in between. Measured from the cysteine to the phenylalanine, the CDR3 is 12 residues long. Just CDR3 DNA is preserved here, 36 bases in frame from base 1. Here is what the overall study found, with its caveats: The ex vivo response was dominated by HLA-C-restricted CMV-specific TCR beta clonotypes, and the single most frequent clonotype in two of eight donors was supplied by these HLA-C-restricted clonotypes. Cumulative frequency of public TCR beta family members discriminated carriers of CMV infection plus the relevant HLA type in this cohort and an independent roughly 350-donor cohort.

According to the study, the label for this sample's treatment or condition signals: in vitro stimulation with specific CMV peptide epitopes to enrich CMV-specific T cells. This clonotype was obtained from a human donor in good health (CMV status not recorded). Some clones in this sample may be carry-over from other donors' samples. Here the chain combines TRBV12-3 or TRBV12-4 and TRBJ1-1, with the D gene not confidently named. The sample in question was CD8+ T cells from cultured PBMCs, obtained from culture after CMV antigen stimulation. The CDR3 is CASSLAGYEAFF. DNA sequence: TGTGCCAGCAGTTTAGCGGGGTATGAAGCTTTCTTT.